Below, 15 T cell receptor beta chains from the same sample are listed, as sequenced in a study of OX40 agonist ivuxolimab in advanced cancers. Sequencing used immunoSEQ multiplex PCR; TCRdb keeps in-frame clones, though not all of them. Here the sample spans roughly 70,000 clones, around 80% being singletons. The specimen comprised CD4+ or CD8+ T cells sorted from blood, sampled in a trial of the OX40 agonist ivuxolimab. These receptors all come from an adult with an advanced solid tumor such as melanoma, head and neck, liver or kidney cancer.

The V call is TRBV7-9, the J call TRBJ2-3, with D perhaps matching TRBD2 (6 bases). Germline loops: CDR1 SEHNR, CDR2 FQNEAQ (reference sequence). The CDR3 contains 15 residues. The germline V and J ends were trimmed by 4 bases and 6 bases, with 17 bases remaining between them. The CDR3 region has the DNA TGTGCCAGCAGCTCCCGGGAGAGGGTGGCGGATACGCAGTATTTT. Encoded protein: CASSSRERVADTQYF.

The chain recombines TRBV11-2 with TRBJ1-2; D is perhaps TRBD1 (5 bases). The CDR3 is made up of 14 amino acids. V gave up 1 base and J gave up 4 bases, with 10 bases separating them. Germline CDR1 and CDR2: SGHAT and FQNNGV. This CDR3 is CASSLVQRGYGYTF. The CDR3 nucleotides are TGTGCCAGCAGCTTAGTACAGAGGGGCTATGGCTACACCTTC.

The CDR3 coding sequence is TGTGCCAGTAGTATAACCAGCAGTCAAGTCCGGCAGCCCCAGCATTTT. This codes for CASSITSSQVRQPQHF. The genes are TRBV19 and TRBJ1-5; D remains ambiguous. This CDR3 is built from 16 residues. Germline assignment: CDR1 LNHDA and CDR2 SQIVND (reference sequence). Trimming left V 2 bases short and J 7 bases short, with 18 bases between.

In this sample, this clone turned up a few times. The chain combines TRBV18 with TRBJ1-5; no clear D. This CDR3 region has 16 residues. Germline V gene data show CDR1 as KGHSH and CDR2 as LQKENI. Trimming shortened V by 2 bases and J by 0 bases, and 11 bases separated the two germline ends. CDR3 loop: CASSPDGLYSNQPQHF. The CDR3 DNA reads TGTGCCAGCTCACCAGACGGACTTTATAGCAATCAGCCCCAGCATTTT.

This clone was counted a single time. V and J are TRBV6-5 and TRBJ1-2, with unresolved D. Germline-derived CDR1 and CDR2 are MNHEY and SVGAGI. The V end lost 6 bases, the J end lost 1 base, and 15 bases lay between the germline ends. This CDR3 is built from 15 residues. CDR3 nucleotides: TGTGCCAGCAGCCCCATAAGAGGGTTTAACTATGGCTACACCTTC. Translation gives CASSPIRGFNYGYTF.

This clone was observed a few times. This chain connects TRBV7-2 to TRBJ2-3, with D possibly TRBD2 on 6 matching bases. The CDR3 totals 13 residues. The germline V gene has CDR1 SGHTA and CDR2 FQGNSA. Trimming removed 0 bases from V and 6 bases from J, with 7 bases in between. This CDR3 is CASSLAGGDTQYF. DNA for the CDR3: TGTGCCAGCAGCTTAGCGGGGGGTGATACGCAGTATTTT.

The CDR3 protein is CASSQEGRGRISEKLFF. CDR3 bases: TGTGCCAGCAGCCAAGAGGGGAGGGGGCGCATCAGTGAAAAACTGTTTTTT. The rearrangement links TRBV4-2 to TRBJ1-4; TRBD1 matches at 7 bases. CDR3 length: 17 residues. Germline V gives CDR1 LGHNA, CDR2 YNFKEQ. Trimming cost V 0 bases and J 7 bases; bases outside gene matches: 11.

This chain links TRBV27 with TRBJ1-2; 7 bases are shared with TRBD1. The CDR3 runs 14 residues. Trimming removed 4 bases from V and 2 bases from J; junction bases left unmatched: 4. CDR1 is MNHEY, CDR2 SMNVEV, per germline (reference sequence). In DNA, the CDR3 is TGTGCCAGCAGTTCCAGGGACAGCAACTATGGCTACACCTTC. The encoded protein is CASSSRDSNYGYTF.

The rearrangement uses TRBV6-6 and TRBJ2-2, with 9 positions matching TRBD1. The germline gives CDR1 MNHNY, CDR2 SVGAGI (reference sequence). The V gene end was trimmed by 6 bases and the J gene end by 8 bases; junction bases not matched to a gene: 4. The CDR3 spans 13 residues. CDR3 amino acids: CASRPQGAGELFF. CDR3 coding DNA: TGTGCCAGCAGACCACAGGGGGCGGGGGAGCTGTTTTTT.

The gene calls are TRBV6-5 and TRBJ1-4, with D perhaps TRBD1 (5 bases). Trimming removed 5 bases at V and 0 bases at J, with 10 bases between. CDR1 is MNHEY, CDR2 SVGAGI, per germline. This CDR3 contains 15 residues. CDR3 sequence reads: CASSGSTATNEKLFF. The CDR3 DNA is TGTGCCAGCAGTGGCTCGACAGCAACTAATGAAAAACTGTTTTTT.

The chain uses TRBV5-4 and TRBJ1-6; 8 bases align to TRBD1. CDR1 and CDR2 (germline): SGHNT, YYREEE (reference sequence). Trimming removed 3 bases from V and 9 bases from J; junction bases left unmatched: 8. The CDR3 spans 15 residues. CDR3 in DNA: TGTGCCAGCAGCTCACGGACAGGGCCGGGTTCACCCCTCCACTTT. This gives the protein CASSSRTGPGSPLHF.

In its sample, this clone was seen a few times. The gene calls are TRBV27 and TRBJ1-6, with D possibly being TRBD1 (5 bases). The germline gives CDR1 MNHEY, CDR2 SMNVEV (reference sequence). Deletions cut 7 bases from V and 6 bases from J, with 22 bases between. CDR3 size: 17 residues. In DNA, the CDR3 is TGTGCCAGCACCTCAAGCGGGGGGGTTGGAGGTAATTCACCCCTCCACTTT. Its protein is CASTSSGGVGGNSPLHF.

In DNA form, the CDR3 reads TGTGCCAGCAGTCCTCTCGCGGACGAGCAGTACTTC. Amino acids: CASSPLADEQYF. The rearrangement joins TRBV7-6 to TRBJ2-7; no firm D call. The CDR3 loop spans 12 amino acids. Germline CDR1 reads SGHVS; CDR2 reads FNYEAQ. The V and J ends lost 6 bases and 5 bases respectively, with 11 bases between them.

The CDR3 nucleotides read TGCGCCAGCAGTGACACAGGAAATTCACCCCTCCACTTT. Residues: CASSDTGNSPLHF. The gene calls are TRBV10-2 and TRBJ1-6; possibly TRBD1 for D (5 bases). The V end was cut by 3 bases, the J end by 7 bases, with 7 bases between. Germline V gives CDR1 WSHSY, CDR2 SAAADI. This CDR3 spans 13 amino acids.

The rearrangement links TRBV10-1 to TRBJ2-5; 8 nucleotides match TRBD2. The last part of the DNA fits TRBJ2-7 better; the J call may be wrong. Per germline, CDR1 WNHNN and CDR2 SYGVQD (reference sequence). The CDR3 totals 21 residues. This CDR3 is CASSETGDRTSPDTTLYEQYF. In DNA, the CDR3 is TGCGCCAGCAGTGAAACAGGTGATCGGACTAGCCCGGACACAACACTTTACGAGCAGTACTTC.